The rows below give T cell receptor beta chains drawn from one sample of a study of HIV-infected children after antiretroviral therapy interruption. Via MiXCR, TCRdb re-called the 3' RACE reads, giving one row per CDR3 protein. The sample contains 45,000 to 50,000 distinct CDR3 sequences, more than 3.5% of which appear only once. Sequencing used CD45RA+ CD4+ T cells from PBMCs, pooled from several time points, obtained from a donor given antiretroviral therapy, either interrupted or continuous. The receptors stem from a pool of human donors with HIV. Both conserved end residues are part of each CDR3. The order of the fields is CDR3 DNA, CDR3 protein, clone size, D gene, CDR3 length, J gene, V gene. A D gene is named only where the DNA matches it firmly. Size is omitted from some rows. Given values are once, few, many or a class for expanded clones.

cdr3_nt: TGCAGTGCCCGGCACCCCGGGTACGAGCAGTACTTC
cdr3_aa: CSARHPGYEQYF
clone_size: many
d_call: -
cdr3_length: 12
j_call: TRBJ2-7
v_call: TRBV20-1

cdr3_nt: TGCGCCAGCAGCCCCGACAGGGCCCTATGGAATGAGCAGTTCTTC
cdr3_aa: CASSPDRALWNEQFF
clone_size: many
d_call: TRBD1
cdr3_length: 15
j_call: TRBJ2-1
v_call: TRBV5-1

cdr3_nt: TGTGCCAGCTCACCCTCCCGGGACAGGGGAAGGGCAGATACGCAGTATTTT
cdr3_aa: CASSPSRDRGRADTQYF
clone_size: many
d_call: TRBD1
cdr3_length: 17
j_call: TRBJ2-3
v_call: TRBV18

cdr3_nt: TGCGCCAGCAGCTTGGCCCTTTTAACAGACTTCTACGAGCAGTACTTC
cdr3_aa: CASSLALLTDFYEQYF
clone_size: few
d_call: -
cdr3_length: 16
j_call: TRBJ2-7
v_call: TRBV5-1

cdr3_nt: TGTGCCAGCAGCTTGCTGCCAACAGGGGTTATATCACCCCTCCACTTT
cdr3_aa: CASSLLPTGVISPLHF
clone_size: many
d_call: TRBD1
cdr3_length: 16
j_call: TRBJ1-6
v_call: TRBV5-5

cdr3_nt: TGTGCCAGCAGCCAGGGACAGGGGTCAAGCTACTCCTACGAGCAGTACTTC
cdr3_aa: CASSQGQGSSYSYEQYF
clone_size: many
d_call: -
cdr3_length: 17
j_call: TRBJ2-7
v_call: TRBV3-2

cdr3_nt: TGCAGTGCTCCCTCCCGGACAGACTCCTACGAGCAGTACTTC
cdr3_aa: CSAPSRTDSYEQYF
clone_size: few
d_call: -
cdr3_length: 14
j_call: TRBJ2-7
v_call: TRBV20-1

cdr3_nt: TGTGCCAGCAGTCCGGCGAGCGGGGGGAGGAACGAGCAGTACTTC
cdr3_aa: CASSPASGGRNEQYF
clone_size: many
d_call: TRBD2
cdr3_length: 15
j_call: TRBJ2-7
v_call: TRBV28

cdr3_nt: TGTGCCAGCAGCCGGCTGTTGGAGCAGTACTTC
cdr3_aa: CASSRLLEQYF
clone_size: many
d_call: -
cdr3_length: 11
j_call: TRBJ2-7
v_call: TRBV5-5

cdr3_nt: TGTGCCAGCAGTTTGAGGGGCGGGGGAGCAGATACGCAGTATTTT
cdr3_aa: CASSLRGGGADTQYF
clone_size: -
d_call: TRBD2
cdr3_length: 15
j_call: TRBJ2-3
v_call: TRBV12-3/TRBV12-4

cdr3_nt: TGTGCCAGCGAGCTCCTTGAACCTTACGAGCAGTACTTC
cdr3_aa: CASELLEPYEQYF
clone_size: many
d_call: -
cdr3_length: 13
j_call: TRBJ2-7
v_call: TRBV5-6

cdr3_nt: TGTGCCAGCAGTTACCGCACAGGGGGGAAGAGATATGGCTACACCTTC
cdr3_aa: CASSYRTGGKRYGYTF
clone_size: -
d_call: TRBD1
cdr3_length: 16
j_call: TRBJ1-2
v_call: TRBV6-5

cdr3_nt: TGTGCCACCAGTGATTTGCCTGTCCGACAGATAATTACCTTAGCAAATCAGCCCCAGCATTTT
cdr3_aa: CATSDLPVRQIITLANQPQHF
clone_size: many
d_call: -
cdr3_length: 21
j_call: TRBJ1-5
v_call: TRBV24-1

cdr3_nt: TGTGCCAGCAGTTTTTTGGGGAATGAGCAGTTCTTC
cdr3_aa: CASSFLGNEQFF
clone_size: many
d_call: -
cdr3_length: 12
j_call: TRBJ2-1
v_call: TRBV28

cdr3_nt: TGTGCCAGCCACGATTCGCAGGGCTACACCTTC
cdr3_aa: CASHDSQGYTF
clone_size: many
d_call: -
cdr3_length: 11
j_call: TRBJ1-2
v_call: TRBV12-3/TRBV12-4

cdr3_nt: TGTGCGACAGGGGATGCCCCTAATTCACCCCTCCACTTT
cdr3_aa: CATGDAPNSPLHF
clone_size: many
d_call: TRBD1
cdr3_length: 13
j_call: TRBJ1-6
v_call: TRBV6-5

cdr3_nt: TGTGCCAGCAGTTACCTCGACAGGCGCTATGGCTACACCTTC
cdr3_aa: CASSYLDRRYGYTF
clone_size: many
d_call: -
cdr3_length: 14
j_call: TRBJ1-2
v_call: TRBV6-7

cdr3_nt: TGTGCCAGCAGCTTGGTTTCCTTCGTGAGGGGCTACACCTTC
cdr3_aa: CASSLVSFVRGYTF
clone_size: many
d_call: -
cdr3_length: 14
j_call: TRBJ1-2
v_call: TRBV5-6

cdr3_nt: TGTGCCAGCAGCTCACCGATGAGCAGGGGGGCTAACTATGGCTACACCTTC
cdr3_aa: CASSSPMSRGANYGYTF
clone_size: few
d_call: TRBD1
cdr3_length: 17
j_call: TRBJ1-2
v_call: TRBV7-2

cdr3_nt: TGTGCCAGCAGTGGGACTAGCGGGACTAGCACAGATACGCAGTATTTT
cdr3_aa: CASSGTSGTSTDTQYF
clone_size: many
d_call: TRBD2
cdr3_length: 16
j_call: TRBJ2-3
v_call: TRBV2

cdr3_nt: TGTGCCAGCTCCTCTGGGTACGAGCAGTACTTC
cdr3_aa: CASSSGYEQYF
clone_size: many
d_call: -
cdr3_length: 11
j_call: TRBJ2-7
v_call: TRBV12-3/TRBV12-4

cdr3_nt: TGTGCCAGCAGTTTAAGCCGGGCCAGGCACACTGAAGCTTTCTTT
cdr3_aa: CASSLSRARHTEAFF
clone_size: many
d_call: -
cdr3_length: 15
j_call: TRBJ1-1
v_call: TRBV12-3/TRBV12-4

cdr3_nt: TGTGCCAGCAGCCAAAGGCTGGGACAGGGCAATAATTCACCCCTCCACTTT
cdr3_aa: CASSQRLGQGNNSPLHF
clone_size: medium-sized
d_call: TRBD1
cdr3_length: 17
j_call: TRBJ1-6
v_call: TRBV4-2

cdr3_nt: TGTGCCAGCAGCCGCAGCGTCAGGACAGATAATTATGGCTACACCTTC
cdr3_aa: CASSRSVRTDNYGYTF
clone_size: many
d_call: -
cdr3_length: 16
j_call: TRBJ1-2
v_call: TRBV3-1

cdr3_nt: TGTGCCAGCAAAGAGAATTACATGAACACTGAAGCTTTCTTT
cdr3_aa: CASKENYMNTEAFF
clone_size: -
d_call: -
cdr3_length: 14
j_call: TRBJ1-1
v_call: TRBV6-1

cdr3_nt: TGTGCCAGTAGTATCAACAGTTACGAGCAGTACTTC
cdr3_aa: CASSINSYEQYF
clone_size: few
d_call: -
cdr3_length: 12
j_call: TRBJ2-7
v_call: TRBV19

cdr3_nt: TGTGCCAGTATCCCAGCCGACAGAAACTATGGCTACACCTTC
cdr3_aa: CASIPADRNYGYTF
clone_size: many
d_call: -
cdr3_length: 14
j_call: TRBJ1-2
v_call: TRBV19

cdr3_nt: TGCAGCGCTTTAACGACAGGGCTCTACGAGCAGTACTTC
cdr3_aa: CSALTTGLYEQYF
clone_size: many
d_call: TRBD1
cdr3_length: 13
j_call: TRBJ2-7
v_call: TRBV29-1

cdr3_nt: TGTGCCAGCAGCTTTAGGACAGGGGACCACGAGCAGTACTTC
cdr3_aa: CASSFRTGDHEQYF
clone_size: many
d_call: TRBD1
cdr3_length: 14
j_call: TRBJ2-7
v_call: TRBV7-7

cdr3_nt: TGTGCCAGCAGTGGAGCGGACAGATATAGCAATCAGCCCCAGCATTTT
cdr3_aa: CASSGADRYSNQPQHF
clone_size: -
d_call: -
cdr3_length: 16
j_call: TRBJ1-5
v_call: TRBV28

cdr3_nt: TGTGCCAGCAGCTTAGGAGGAACCCTAGCCAAAAACATTCAGTACTTC
cdr3_aa: CASSLGGTLAKNIQYF
clone_size: -
d_call: -
cdr3_length: 16
j_call: TRBJ2-4
v_call: TRBV7-2